This T cell receptor (beta chain) was sequenced in a study of cytomegalovirus exposure and HLA in healthy donors (dated by TCRdb to about 2017). With respect to the entire study: An earlier analysis of 587 of the donors reported approximately 290 Gb of sequence data and roughly 110 million unique TCR beta sequences from roughly 180 million T cells. Using immunosequencing, the study profiled T cell repertoires from 666 subjects and related those repertoires to cytomegalovirus serostatus. In an earlier analysis of several hundred of the donors, high-throughput TCR beta sequencing was used to judge whether each TCR beta V gene segment behaved as functional or pseudogenic. Across some 400 genotyped donors of the cohort, an average of approximately 240,000 unique TCR beta nucleotide sequences per donor were sequenced, and around 20% of those sequences were non-productive. The number of typed donors differed by locus: about 620-630 for A, B, C, DRB1 and DQB1; some 500 for DQA1; over 600 for DPA1; and about 450 for DPB1. An early release that covered more than 550 HLA-typed donors contained approximately 300 gigabases of sequencing data and approximately 85 million unique TCR sequences. The study combined high-throughput TCR immunosequencing, statistical association of individual TCRs with disease status, and machine learning to predict cytomegalovirus infection status. The study aimed to test whether signatures of past pathogen exposure could be identified by cataloging public T cell receptors. A later analysis re-examined previously published TCR beta repertoires from 500 to 700 donors and added high-resolution HLA genotyping to investigate patterns of TCR occurrence. All discovery cohort repertoires had been generated using a single sequencing platform. Several DR-DQ haplotypes were handled as single units for association and clustering because linkage in the cohort was strong. A later genetic analysis took genome-wide SNP genotypes for about 55% of the 666 donors and used that subset as a discovery cohort. Class I and class II HLA loci were covered by the typing at four-digit resolution. Donor age, sex, ethnicity and CMV serostatus were compiled together with the repertoire data. Rather than using new phenotypic data, the later analysis identified candidate immune exposures from TCR beta sequences and from how often those sequences occurred across donors. Of the approximately 400 genotyped donors, 81% fell in the genetic ancestry cluster associated with self-reported Caucasian donors. A separate validation cohort of over a hundred different subjects was used in addition to the 666-subject first cohort. On the study overall, not on this receptor specifically: Because HLA typing was unavailable for some donors at each locus, only the typed subset was used in association tests. The study listed approximately 160 TCR beta chains as associated with cytomegalovirus. In a later analysis, several top co-occurrence clusters were reported to appear linked to parvovirus B19, influenza, CMV and Epstein-Barr virus. A further reported finding was that TCR beta sequences accurately predicted the HLA-A and HLA-B alleles for most subjects in the first cohort. Three of the identified cytomegalovirus-associated TCR beta chains were confirmed in vitro to be specific for cytomegalovirus antigens. Because counts were too low, seventeen rarely observed V segments, including chromosome 9 orphons, were excluded from the earlier analysis of 587 of the donors. A later analysis found that TCR association rates varied across HLA loci, with DRB1 alleles showing the most associated TCRs and HLA-C alleles the fewest. Across donors, most TCR sequences were observed very rarely, whereas some public TCRs were present in many individuals. In a later genetic analysis, fewer N-insertions in productive TCRs were reported among donors in an Asian-associated ancestry cluster than the approximately 670-donor mean. The presence/absence analyses assumed that sequencing depth was roughly uniform across donors, and that assumption may not be true. A cluster of highly shared sequence variants was judged likely to represent a technical artifact of the sequencing pipeline. A later genetic analysis associated a missense DCLRE1C variant with V-gene and J-gene trimming of TCR beta chains, and an independent cohort replicated the association. In both the original and validation cohorts, the classifier was reported to diagnose cytomegalovirus status with high specificity and sensitivity. It was suggested by the authors that the approach could potentially be generalized to other disease states and immunological phenotypes. In this cohort, only TCR beta chains were sequenced, and detectable features were limited by the absence of alpha or paired-chain data. A later analysis associated some 17,000 TCR beta sequences with specific HLA alleles at a false discovery rate of 0.05. Immune exposure information for the cohort was limited to CMV serostatus. According to a later analysis, most CMV-associated TCR beta chains appeared to be HLA-restricted, and the HLA associations seemed to be driven largely by CMV exposure. An earlier analysis of around 500 of the donors showed that most TCR beta V segments appeared in productive rearrangements either about 90% or about 30% of the time, which broadly matched IMGT annotations. Correlated functional status among segregating V segments might be attributable to linkage disequilibrium, but an unknown experimental factor could not be ruled out. In a later analysis, HLA-associated TCR beta chains showed more clonal expansion and lower generation probabilities than non-associated chains that were equally common. When HLA alleles, especially DR and DQ, strongly co-occurred, TCR associations were difficult to assign to individual alleles. The 87-base-pair reads could not distinguish some IMGT-functional V segments, including TRBV6-2 and TRBV6-3, so those segments were excluded.

Receptors were amplified or captured by the immunoSEQ multiplex PCR assay. A mixture of 60 forward primers for TCR Vbeta segments and 13 reverse primers for TCR Jbeta segments was used in the multiplex PCR. A multiplex PCR assay on genomic DNA amplified the CDR3 region of rearranged TCR beta genes. On the Illumina HiSeq System, the amplified TCR beta libraries were sequenced as 87-base-pair reads. Processing in the source paper ran as follows. A later analysis tallied some 79 million unique TCR beta chains across the 666 repertoires, and some 12 million of those chains were shared by two or more donors. Raw reads were error-corrected and collapsed into unique sequences by a nearest-neighbor algorithm in which closely related sequences were merged to remove PCR and sequencing errors. V, D and J gene segments were assigned by aligning CDR3 sequences to IMGT reference sequences. For a sequence to be retained, a match of at least six nucleotides to both a V gene segment and a J gene segment was required. A rearrangement counted as productive if the CDR3 had no stop codons and remained in frame with V and J, and every other rearrangement counted as non-productive. CDR3 was defined by IMGT convention, running from the second conserved V-encoded cysteine to the conserved J-encoded phenylalanine. In an earlier analysis of around 640 of the donors, sequences lacking an unambiguous match to a single V gene segment were excluded. In an earlier analysis of some 590 of the donors, a V segment was called functional when productive rearrangements were above 56.7%, and segregating when the standard deviation between donors exceeded 5%. To diagnose cytomegalovirus status from the catalog of TCR beta chain sequences, a statistical classification framework was built. A later analysis assigned V and J genes by comparing TCR nucleotide sequences with IMGT/GENE-DB human TR gene sequences. A later analysis assigned CDR3 sequences and most-parsimonious VDJ recombination scenarios with the TCRdist pipeline. In a later analysis, each TCR beta chain was defined by its CDR3 amino acid sequence together with its V-gene family, and reads without a unique V-gene family were excluded. To address suspected cross-contamination and a sequencing artifact, a later analysis removed around 600 highly shared, low-generation-probability nucleotide sequences. In a later analysis, a clonal expansion index was calculated for each public chain from normalized within-repertoire ranks of inferred template counts. In a later analysis, generation probabilities were computed using a VDJ recombination model fitted to out-of-frame rearrangements, and the results were checked against IGoR. Hypergeometric tests were used in a later analysis to score TCR-TCR, TCR-HLA and TCR-CMV co-occurrence, with a repertoire-size bias correction applied to the TCR pairs. In a later analysis, false discovery rates were estimated by permuting HLA or CMV assignments 20 times. In a later analysis, co-occurring TCRs were grouped using DBSCAN, and TCRdist sequence similarity was added for clustering within HLA-allele-positive subsets. Repertoires with fewer than 30,000 or more than 120,000 public chains were left out of co-occurrence clustering, as were four to six repertoires with anomalous nucleotide sharing. Here the immuneACCESS table is served through TCRdb, limited to in-frame sequences with V and J called. Missing clones are a known gap in these copies; in checked studies unresolved V genes cover under half, and the rest lacks a known reason. The V and J calls and clone size were taken over from that table, and D and trimming were inferred from the DNA. The sample has about 80,000 clones on record, roughly 80% of them singletons. The leading ten clones occupy roughly a quarter of the sample.

Including the terminal cysteine and phenylalanine, the CDR3 comprises 15 residues. The retained sequence is limited to the CDR3, 45 bases, with the frame set at the first base. As encoded in the germline V gene, CDR1 is MDHEN while CDR2 is SYDVKM. V has 2 bases trimmed and J has 2 bases trimmed; junction bases matching no gene number 5. The cohort consisted of 600 or so healthy bone marrow donors. All cohort members were sampled while nominally healthy, although unrecorded immune exposures were likely present. The donor tested CMV seropositive, placing the donor among the 289 seropositive members of the cohort. Each donor provided a peripheral blood sample, and peripheral blood mononuclear cells were used for TCR beta sequencing. Genomic DNA was extracted from the blood cell samples with the Qiagen DNeasy Blood Extraction Kit. With respect to this clone: Its antigen remains unidentified. It has no much larger one-base neighbor in the sample; base qualities were not kept.

The clonotype originates from a woman between 45 and 60 years old in good health and CMV-seropositive. The sequenced sample consisted of PBMCs. The V and J genes are TRBV28 and TRBJ2-5, and 7 junctional nucleotides match TRBD2. The DNA sequence is given as TGTGCCAGCAGTTTAACCCGGGGACTACAAGAGACCCAGTACTTC. It encodes CASSLTRGLQETQYF.